The 12 T cell receptor beta chains below were found in one sample sequenced in a study of blood T cell repertoires in COVID-19 (dated by TCRdb to 2020 to 2021). Library preparation employed the immunoSEQ multiplex PCR assay. Drawn from immuneACCESS, this table holds only the in-frame rearrangements with V and J called that TCRdb kept. Clones are partly lost; checked studies trace under half to an unresolved V gene and leave the rest unexplained. The table for this sample lists some 97,000 clones; 80% to 95% of them were counted only once. The ten largest clones capture more than 5% of the sample. The sample comprised peripheral blood. These receptors all stem from a man aged 65 to 79 with acute or convalescent COVID-19.

J is TRBJ2-7 and V is TRBV27, with D possibly being TRBD2 (6 bases). V lost 3 bases and J lost 0, with 9 bases in between. The CDR3 covers 14 residues. Germline V gene lookup returns CDR1 MNHEY and CDR2 SMNVEV (reference sequence). CDR3 loop: CASSFGTSSYEQYF. In DNA, the CDR3 is TGTGCCAGCAGTTTCGGGACTTCCTCCTACGAGCAGTACTTC.

This chain joins TRBV7-9 and TRBJ1-2; 9 bases fit TRBD1. CDR3 length equals 14 residues. Germline V lookup: CDR1 SEHNR, CDR2 FQNEAQ (reference sequence). With V trimmed by 7 bases and J by 1 base, 4 bases remained unmatched. The CDR3 region has the DNA TGTGCCAGCACCGCGGGACAGGGTAACTATGGCTACACCTTC. It translates to CASTAGQGNYGYTF.

The CDR3 DNA is TGTGCCAGCAGCTTTCAGCGGCGAGGGGAGACCCAGTACTTC. It yields the protein CASSFQRRGETQYF. V usage is TRBV11-2 and J usage is TRBJ2-5, with D possibly TRBD2 on 5 matching bases. This CDR3 spans 14 amino acids. V was pared by 3 bases and J by 5 bases, with 13 bases between. Germline-derived CDR1 and CDR2 are SGHAT and FQNNGV. Combining the CDR3 with reference TRBV11-2 and TRBJ2-5 gives the whole variable domain EAGVAQSPRYKIIEKRQSVAFWCNPISGHATLYWYQQILGQGPKLLIQFQNNGVVDDSQLPKDRFSAERLKGVDSTLKIQPAKLEDSAVYLCASSFQRRGETQYFGPGTRLLVL.

The V gene is TRBV19, the J gene TRBJ1-2, with 7 bases fitting TRBD1. V lost 3 bases and J lost 5; bases outside the gene matches: 6. Germline V gene lookup returns CDR1 LNHDA and CDR2 SQIVND (reference sequence). This CDR3 is built from 14 residues. CDR3: CASSIDRERYGYTF. The CDR3 DNA is TGTGCCAGTAGTATTGACAGGGAACGTTATGGCTACACCTTC. The whole variable domain, filled in from reference TRBV19 and TRBJ1-2, reads DGGITQSPKYLFRKEGQNVTLSCEQNLNHDAMYWYRQDPGQGLRLIYYSQIVNDFQKGDIAEGYSVSREKKESFPLTVTSAQKNPTAFYLCASSIDRERYGYTFGSGTRLTVV.

The rearrangement uses TRBV2 and TRBJ2-3; TRBD1 matches 8 bases. The CDR3 is 15 residues long. CDR1 SNHLY and CDR2 FYNNEI come from the germline V gene. Germline trimming cut 4 bases from V and 2 bases from J; bases unmatched to any gene: 5. In nucleotides, the CDR3 is TGTGCCAGCAGTGGGACAGGGTCGGACACAGATACGCAGTATTTT. This encodes CASSGTGSDTDTQYF.

The chain combines TRBV6-5 with TRBJ2-7; the match to TRBD1 covers 7 bases. The CDR3 has 14 residues. V lost 5 bases and J lost 2; bases outside the gene matches: 6. Germline values: CDR1 MNHEY, CDR2 SVGAGI. Written as DNA, the CDR3 is TGTGCCAGCAGTAGCAGACAGGGCCCCTACGAGCAGTACTTC. It translates to CASSSRQGPYEQYF.

The rearrangement joins TRBV4-1 to TRBJ2-2; D is undetermined. There are 15 residues in the CDR3. Trimming removed 0 bases at V and 5 bases at J, with 10 bases between. Per the germline V gene, CDR1 is MGHRA and CDR2 is YSYEKL. The CDR3 DNA reads as TGCGCCAGCAGCCAAGAACGCAGCGTAACCGGGGAGCTGTTTTTT. This codes for CASSQERSVTGELFF.

The rearrangement uses TRBV6-5 and TRBJ2-5; the match to TRBD1 covers 9 bases. The V gene end was trimmed by 0 bases and the J gene end by 1 base; junction bases not matched to a gene: 0. CDR1 MNHEY and CDR2 SVGAGI come from the germline V gene. The CDR3 runs 15 residues. The CDR3 DNA reads TGTGCCAGCAGTTACTCGGGACAGGGCCAAGAGACCCAGTACTTC. It encodes CASSYSGQGQETQYF.

This rearrangement joins TRBV6-5 to TRBJ1-1; tentatively, D is TRBD1 (5 bases). The length of the CDR3 is 15 residues. V was shortened by 6 bases and J by 0 bases, with 14 bases between the two germline ends. CDR1 MNHEY and CDR2 SVGAGI come from the germline V gene. CDR3 protein: CASSTSRQLNTEAFF. CDR3 coding DNA: TGTGCCAGCAGCACTTCCCGACAGTTGAACACTGAAGCTTTCTTT.

V gene TRBV4-3 combines with J gene TRBJ2-2; 8 bases line up with TRBD2. Germline loops: CDR1 LGHNA, CDR2 YSLEER. There are 16 residues in the CDR3. V lost 2 bases and J lost 3; bases outside the gene matches: 5. The CDR3 loop reads CASSQPSGSYTGELFF. The CDR3 DNA follows: TGCGCCAGCAGCCAACCAAGCGGGAGCTACACCGGGGAGCTGTTTTTT.

This chain connects TRBV6-5 to TRBJ1-6, with D unclear. This CDR3 has 14 residues. The germline gives CDR1 MNHEY, CDR2 SVGAGI. V lost 7 bases and J 10 bases, leaving 17 bases between the germline ends. CDR3 sequence reads: CASTSTSGESPLHF. CDR3 bases: TGTGCCAGCACCTCGACAAGCGGGGAATCACCCCTCCACTTT.

This clone was detected only a few times. The rearrangement joins TRBV10-2 to TRBJ2-3, with 12 bases that match TRBD2. Germline V gene lookup returns CDR1 WSHSY and CDR2 SAAADI. J was trimmed by 3 bases and V by 7 bases; bases with no gene match: 14. This CDR3 contains 18 residues. Here the CDR3 reads CASTLGGLAGGRTDTQYF. CDR3 DNA sequence: TGCGCCAGCACCTTGGGGGGACTAGCGGGCGGTCGGACAGATACGCAGTATTTT.